This T cell receptor beta chain derives from a study of graft-versus-host responses after intestinal transplantation. Profiled with immunoSEQ multiplex PCR; TCRdb holds only in-frame clones, not every one. Of about 57,000 clones in the sample, approximately 90% were seen once. This CDR3 has 14 residues. Looked up from germline, CDR1 is MDHEN and CDR2 is SYDVKM. With 5 bases removed from V and 0 bases from J, the gap between germline ends came to 8 bases. The sequence came from a human patient who received an intestinal transplant, so some T cells may come from the graft donor. The material was PBMCs, obtained 26 days after transplant. The chain is built from TRBV28 and TRBJ1-5; no firm D call. The CDR3 here is CASSALYSNQPQHF. The CDR3 DNA sequence: TGTGCCAGCAGTGCCCTCTATAGCAATCAGCCCCAGCATTTT.